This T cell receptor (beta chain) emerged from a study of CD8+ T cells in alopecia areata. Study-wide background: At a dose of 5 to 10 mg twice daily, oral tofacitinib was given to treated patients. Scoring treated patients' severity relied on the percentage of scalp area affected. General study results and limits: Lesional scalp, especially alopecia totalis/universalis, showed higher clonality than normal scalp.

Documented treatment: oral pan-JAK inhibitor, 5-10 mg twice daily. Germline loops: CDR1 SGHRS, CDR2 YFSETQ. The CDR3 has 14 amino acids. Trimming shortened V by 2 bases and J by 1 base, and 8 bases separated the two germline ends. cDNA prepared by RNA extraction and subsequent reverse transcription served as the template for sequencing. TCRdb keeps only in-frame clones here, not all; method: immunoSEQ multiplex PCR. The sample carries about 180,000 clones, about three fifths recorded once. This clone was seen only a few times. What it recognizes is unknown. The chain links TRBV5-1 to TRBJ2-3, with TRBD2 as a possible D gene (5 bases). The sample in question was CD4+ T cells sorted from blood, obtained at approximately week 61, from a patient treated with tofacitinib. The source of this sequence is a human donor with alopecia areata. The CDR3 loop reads CASSLWRGTDTQYF. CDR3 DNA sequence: TGCGCCAGCAGCTTATGGCGGGGCACAGATACGCAGTATTTT.